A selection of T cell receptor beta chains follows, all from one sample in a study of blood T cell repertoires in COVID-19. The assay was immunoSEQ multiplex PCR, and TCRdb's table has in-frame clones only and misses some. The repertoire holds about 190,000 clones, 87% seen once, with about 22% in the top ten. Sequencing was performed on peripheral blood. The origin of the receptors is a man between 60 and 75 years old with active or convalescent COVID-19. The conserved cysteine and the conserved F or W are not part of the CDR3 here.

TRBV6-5,ASTQGPNTEAF
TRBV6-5,ASRPSGLAGVEQF
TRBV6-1,ASSEIGLSYEQY
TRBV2,ASCVVGSRGSPLH
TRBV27,ASSLKGGGNEKLF
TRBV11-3,ASRAKDTEAF
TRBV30,AWSTDLGQPQH
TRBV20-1,SARGGLEQY
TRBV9,ASSPQAASGGYNEQF
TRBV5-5,ASSLDINYGYT
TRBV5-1,ASSLASGGGPGETQY
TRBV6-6,ASSYAGSGNTIY
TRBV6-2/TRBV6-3,ASSKFSGGASSEQF
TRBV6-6,ASSRQGARRSTDTQY
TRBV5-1,ASRRTGVQETQY
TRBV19,ASTRGKTTDTQY
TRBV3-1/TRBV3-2,ASLKTGAGGLNEQF
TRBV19,ATSVVGFGLAGGSTDTQY
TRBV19,ASSLRPGQGHYEQY
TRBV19,ASSIYENSPLH
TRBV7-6,ASSSILRGPIGELF
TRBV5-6,ASSRTSGVETQY
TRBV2,ASSSGVVNEQF
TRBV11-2,ASSSTQGSYEQY
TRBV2,ASSDSSEVYEQY
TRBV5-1,ASSLGQEGYEQY
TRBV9,ASSAGGDGGFEQY
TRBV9,ASSLTGGTAF
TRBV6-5,ASSYQTGTYEQY
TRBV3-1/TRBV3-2,ASSQDLKGGYGYT
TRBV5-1,ASSLAGGDQPQH
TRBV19,ASKAGGAGGYT
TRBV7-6,ASSLSTWRGGELF
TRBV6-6,ASSLQGMNTEAF
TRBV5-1,ASTSGLTYEQY
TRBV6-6,ASGASSYNEQF
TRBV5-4,ASSLGTSGGTNQETQY
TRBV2,ASSPMSSGNTIY
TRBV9,ASSVDGGRNSPLH
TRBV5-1,ASSRDTSGNTIY
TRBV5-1,ASSSGQGVYNEQF
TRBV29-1,SVDGGLLSSYNEQF
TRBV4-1,ASSSLRDKAF
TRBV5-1,ASSADPGQPIEAF
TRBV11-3,ASSLGGRATGELF
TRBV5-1,ASSSTTVEVSYT
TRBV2,ASTGQGRYGYT
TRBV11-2,ASSSLGGTGNSYEQY
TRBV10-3,AITDGGAFSYNEQF
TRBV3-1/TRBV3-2,ASSQGTGVSNEKLF
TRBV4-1,ASSQVAAGAGNEQF
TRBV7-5,ARSLGTGWVQPQH
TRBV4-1,ASRTVGKITDTQY
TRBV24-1,ATSDRDLTEAF
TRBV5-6,ASSLSGDGETQY
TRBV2,ASSGGGGADNEQF
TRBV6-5,ASRTGDKNEQF